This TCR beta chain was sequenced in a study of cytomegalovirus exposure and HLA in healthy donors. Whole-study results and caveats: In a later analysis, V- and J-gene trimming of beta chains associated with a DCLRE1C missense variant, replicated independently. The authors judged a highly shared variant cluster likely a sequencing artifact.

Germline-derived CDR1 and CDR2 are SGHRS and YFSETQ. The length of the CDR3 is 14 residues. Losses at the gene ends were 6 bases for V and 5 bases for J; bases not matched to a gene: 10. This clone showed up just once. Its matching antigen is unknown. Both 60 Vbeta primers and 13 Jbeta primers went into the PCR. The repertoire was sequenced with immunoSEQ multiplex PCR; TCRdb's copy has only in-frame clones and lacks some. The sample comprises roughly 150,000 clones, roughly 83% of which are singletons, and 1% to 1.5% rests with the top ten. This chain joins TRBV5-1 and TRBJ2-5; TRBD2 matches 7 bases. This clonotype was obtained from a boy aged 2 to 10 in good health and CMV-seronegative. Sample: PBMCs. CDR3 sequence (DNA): TGCGCCAGCAAGAGAGCGGGAATTACGGAGACCCAGTACTTC. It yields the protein CASKRAGITETQYF.